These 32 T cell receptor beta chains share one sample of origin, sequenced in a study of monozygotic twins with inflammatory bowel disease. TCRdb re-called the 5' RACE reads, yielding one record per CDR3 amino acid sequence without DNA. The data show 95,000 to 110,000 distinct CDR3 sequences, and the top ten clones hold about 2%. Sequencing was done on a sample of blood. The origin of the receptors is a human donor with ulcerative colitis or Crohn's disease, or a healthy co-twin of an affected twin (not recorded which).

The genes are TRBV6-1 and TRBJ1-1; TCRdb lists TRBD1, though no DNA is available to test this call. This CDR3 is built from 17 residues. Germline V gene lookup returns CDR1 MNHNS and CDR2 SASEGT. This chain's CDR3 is CASRHTGTVPRRSEAFF.

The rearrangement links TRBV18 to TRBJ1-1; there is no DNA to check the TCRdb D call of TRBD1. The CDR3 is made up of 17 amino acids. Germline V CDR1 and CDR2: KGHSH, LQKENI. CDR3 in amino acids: CASSPVGPLGHQSEAFF.

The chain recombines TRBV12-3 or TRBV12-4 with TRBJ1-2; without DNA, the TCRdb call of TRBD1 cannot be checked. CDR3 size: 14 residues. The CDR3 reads CASSSNRGLYGYTF.

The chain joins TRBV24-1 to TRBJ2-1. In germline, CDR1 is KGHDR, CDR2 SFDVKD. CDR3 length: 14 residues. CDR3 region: CAAESGSTYNEQFF.

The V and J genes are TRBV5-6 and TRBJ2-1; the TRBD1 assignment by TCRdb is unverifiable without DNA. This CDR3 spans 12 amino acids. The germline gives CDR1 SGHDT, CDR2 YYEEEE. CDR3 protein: CASTTGFSEQFF.

The CDR3 reads CASSPERYEQYF. The chain employs TRBV5-1 and TRBJ2-7. Germline V lookup: CDR1 SGHRS, CDR2 YFSETQ. The CDR3 sequence is 12 residues long.

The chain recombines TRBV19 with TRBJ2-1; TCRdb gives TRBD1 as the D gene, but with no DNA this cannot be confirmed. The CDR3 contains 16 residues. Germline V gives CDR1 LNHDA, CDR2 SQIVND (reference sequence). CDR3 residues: CASSADRGDAWLVLFF. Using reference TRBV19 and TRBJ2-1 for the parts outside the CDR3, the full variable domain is DGGITQSPKYLFRKEGQNVTLSCEQNLNHDAMYWYRQDPGQGLRLIYYSQIVNDFQKGDIAEGYSVSREKKESFPLTVTSAQKNPTAFYLCASSADRGDAWLVLFFGPGTRLTVL.

This CDR3 is CSAHVGIGTQYF. The genes are TRBV20-1 and TRBJ2-5. CDR3 size: 12 residues. Per germline, CDR1 DFQATT and CDR2 SNEGSKA (reference sequence).

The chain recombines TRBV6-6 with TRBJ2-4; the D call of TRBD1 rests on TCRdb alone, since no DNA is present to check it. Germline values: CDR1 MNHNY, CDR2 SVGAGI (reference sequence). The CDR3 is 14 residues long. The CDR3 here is CASLWDRFKNIQYF.

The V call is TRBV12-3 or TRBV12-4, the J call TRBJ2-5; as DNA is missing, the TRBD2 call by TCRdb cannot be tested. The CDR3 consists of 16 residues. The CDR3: CASSISSGRARETQYF.

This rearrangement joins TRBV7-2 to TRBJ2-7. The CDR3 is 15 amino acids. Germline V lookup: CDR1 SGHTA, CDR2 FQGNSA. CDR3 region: CASSLEKDRTYEQYF.

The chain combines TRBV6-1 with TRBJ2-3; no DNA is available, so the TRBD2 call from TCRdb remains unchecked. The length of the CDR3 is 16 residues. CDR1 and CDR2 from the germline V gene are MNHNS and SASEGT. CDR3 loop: CASGSQAGARTDTQYF.

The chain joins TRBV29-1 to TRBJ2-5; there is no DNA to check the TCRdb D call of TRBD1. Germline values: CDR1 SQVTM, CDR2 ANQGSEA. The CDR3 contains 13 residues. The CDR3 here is CSGMGQGAVTQYF.

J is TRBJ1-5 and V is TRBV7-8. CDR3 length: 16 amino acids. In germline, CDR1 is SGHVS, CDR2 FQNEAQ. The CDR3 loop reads CASSQSVVTYSQPQHF.

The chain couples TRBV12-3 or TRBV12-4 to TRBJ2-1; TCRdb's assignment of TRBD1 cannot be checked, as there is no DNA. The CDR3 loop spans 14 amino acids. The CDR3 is CASSSRTGAHEQFF.

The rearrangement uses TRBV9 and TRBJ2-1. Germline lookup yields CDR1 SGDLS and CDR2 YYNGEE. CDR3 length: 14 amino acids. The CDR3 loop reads CASSVGLLDNEQFF. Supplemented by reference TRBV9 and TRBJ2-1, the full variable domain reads DSGVTQTPKHLITATGQRVTLRCSPRSGDLSVYWYQQSLDQGLQFLIQYYNGEERAKGNILERFSAQQFPDLHSELNLSSLELGDSALYFCASSVGLLDNEQFFGPGTRLTVL.

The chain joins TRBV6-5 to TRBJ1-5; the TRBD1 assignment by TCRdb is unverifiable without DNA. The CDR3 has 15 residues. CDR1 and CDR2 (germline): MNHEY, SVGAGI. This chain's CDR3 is CASRTNRGSNQPQHF.

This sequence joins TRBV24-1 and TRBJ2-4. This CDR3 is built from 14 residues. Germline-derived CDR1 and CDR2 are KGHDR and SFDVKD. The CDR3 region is CATSDRLAKNIQYF.

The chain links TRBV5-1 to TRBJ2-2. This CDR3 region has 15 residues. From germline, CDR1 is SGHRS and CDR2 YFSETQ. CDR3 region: CASSLRTQNTGELFF.

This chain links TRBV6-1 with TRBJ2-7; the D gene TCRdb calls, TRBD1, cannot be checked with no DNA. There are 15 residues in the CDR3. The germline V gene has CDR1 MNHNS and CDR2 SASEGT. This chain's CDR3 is CASSPGLISSYEQYF.

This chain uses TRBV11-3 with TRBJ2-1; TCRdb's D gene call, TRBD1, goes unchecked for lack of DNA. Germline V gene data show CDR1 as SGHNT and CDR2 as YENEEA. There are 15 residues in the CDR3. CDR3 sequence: CASSRGLIYPRKQFF.

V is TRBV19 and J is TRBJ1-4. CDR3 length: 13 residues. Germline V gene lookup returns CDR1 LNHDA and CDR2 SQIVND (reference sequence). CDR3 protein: CASFEPTMEKLFF.

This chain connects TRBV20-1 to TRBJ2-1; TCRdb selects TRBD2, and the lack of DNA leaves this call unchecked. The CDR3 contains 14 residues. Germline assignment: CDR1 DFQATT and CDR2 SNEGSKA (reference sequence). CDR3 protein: CSAATSGSSDEQFF.

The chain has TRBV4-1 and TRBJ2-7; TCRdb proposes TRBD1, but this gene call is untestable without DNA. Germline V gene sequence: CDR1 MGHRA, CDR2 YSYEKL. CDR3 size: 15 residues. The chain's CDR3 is CASSLGQGLGVEQYF.

The CDR3 loop reads CASSFNGNQPQHF. The V gene is TRBV11-2, the J gene TRBJ1-5. The CDR3 is 13 amino acids. CDR1 and CDR2 from the germline V gene are SGHAT and FQNNGV.

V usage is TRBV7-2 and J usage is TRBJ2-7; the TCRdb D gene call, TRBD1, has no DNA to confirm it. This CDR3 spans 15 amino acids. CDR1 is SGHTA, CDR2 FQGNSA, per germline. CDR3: CASSLADRGFYEQYF. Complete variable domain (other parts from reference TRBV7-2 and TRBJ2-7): GAGVSQSPSNKVTEKGKDVELRCDPISGHTALYWYRQSLGQGLEFLIYFQGNSAPDKSGLPSDRFSAERTGGSVSTLTIQRTQQEDSAVYLCASSLADRGFYEQYFGPGTRLTVT.

The CDR3 reads CASSSLAGAGEQYF. This chain links TRBV7-8 with TRBJ2-7; the TCRdb D gene call, TRBD2, has no DNA to confirm it. This CDR3 has 14 residues. Germline lookup yields CDR1 SGHVS and CDR2 FQNEAQ.

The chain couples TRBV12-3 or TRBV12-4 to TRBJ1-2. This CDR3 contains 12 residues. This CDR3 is CASSPAAYGYTF.

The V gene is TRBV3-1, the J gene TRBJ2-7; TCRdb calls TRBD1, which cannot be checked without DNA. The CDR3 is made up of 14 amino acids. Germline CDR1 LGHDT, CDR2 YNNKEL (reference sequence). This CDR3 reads CASKTRSGTGEQYF.

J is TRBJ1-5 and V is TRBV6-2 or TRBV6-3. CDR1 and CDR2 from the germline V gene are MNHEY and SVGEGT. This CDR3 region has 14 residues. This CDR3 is CASSRRWGNQPQHF.

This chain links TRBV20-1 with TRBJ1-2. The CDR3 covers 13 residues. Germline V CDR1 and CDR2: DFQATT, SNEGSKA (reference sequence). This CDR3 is CSAPGRGSYGYTF.

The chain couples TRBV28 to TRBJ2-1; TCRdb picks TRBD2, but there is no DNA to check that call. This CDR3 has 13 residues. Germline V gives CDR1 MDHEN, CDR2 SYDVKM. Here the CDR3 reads CASSLILLAGQFF. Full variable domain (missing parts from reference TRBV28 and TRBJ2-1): DVKVTQSSRYLVKRTGEKVFLECVQDMDHENMFWYRQDPGLGLRLIYFSYDVKMKEKGDIPEGYSVSREKKERFSLILESASTNQTSMYLCASSLILLAGQFFGPGTRLTVL.